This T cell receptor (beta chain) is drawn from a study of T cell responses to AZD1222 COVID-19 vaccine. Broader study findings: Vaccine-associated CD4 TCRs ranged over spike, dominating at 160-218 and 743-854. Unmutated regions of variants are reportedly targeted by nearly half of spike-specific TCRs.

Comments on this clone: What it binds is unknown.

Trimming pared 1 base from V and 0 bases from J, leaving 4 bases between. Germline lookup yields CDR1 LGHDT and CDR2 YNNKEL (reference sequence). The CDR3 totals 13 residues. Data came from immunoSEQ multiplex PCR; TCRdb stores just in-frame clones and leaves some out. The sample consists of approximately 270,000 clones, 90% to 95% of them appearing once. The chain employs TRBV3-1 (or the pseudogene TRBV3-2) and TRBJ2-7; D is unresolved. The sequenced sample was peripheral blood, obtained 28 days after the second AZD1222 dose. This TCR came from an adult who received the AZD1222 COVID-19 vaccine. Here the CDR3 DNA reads TGTGCCAGCAGCCAAGTACCCTCCTACGAGCAGTACTTC. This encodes CASSQVPSYEQYF.